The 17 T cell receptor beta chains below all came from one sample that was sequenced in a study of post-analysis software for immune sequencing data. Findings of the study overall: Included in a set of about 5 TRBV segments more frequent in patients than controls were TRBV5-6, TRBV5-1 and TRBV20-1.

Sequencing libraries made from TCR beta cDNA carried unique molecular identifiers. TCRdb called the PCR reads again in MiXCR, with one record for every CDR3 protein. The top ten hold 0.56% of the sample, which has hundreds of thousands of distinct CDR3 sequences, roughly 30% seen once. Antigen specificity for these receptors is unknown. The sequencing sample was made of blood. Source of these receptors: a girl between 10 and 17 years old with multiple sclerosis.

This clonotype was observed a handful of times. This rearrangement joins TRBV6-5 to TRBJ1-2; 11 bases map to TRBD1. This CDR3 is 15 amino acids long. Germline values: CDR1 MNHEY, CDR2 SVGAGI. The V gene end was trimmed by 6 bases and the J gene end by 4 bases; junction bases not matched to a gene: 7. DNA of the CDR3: TGTGCCAGCAGCCGGACAGGGGGCTCCGGCTATGGCTACACCTTC. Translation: CASSRTGGSGYGYTF.

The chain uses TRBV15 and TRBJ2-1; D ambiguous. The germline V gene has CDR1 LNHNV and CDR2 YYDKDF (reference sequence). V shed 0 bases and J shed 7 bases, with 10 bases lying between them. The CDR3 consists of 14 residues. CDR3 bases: TGTGCCACCAGCAGAGAGCTAGTTCATAATGAGCAGTTCTTC. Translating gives CATSRELVHNEQFF. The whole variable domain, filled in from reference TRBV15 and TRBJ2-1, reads DAMVIQNPRYQVTQFGKPVTLSCSQTLNHNVMYWYQQKSSQAPKLLFHYYDKDFNNEADTPDNFQSRRPNTSFCFLDIRSPGLGDTAMYLCATSRELVHNEQFFGPGTRLTVL.

CDR3 in DNA: TGTGCCAGCAGCTTAGGTGACAGGGGTACCACCGGGGAGCTGTTTTTT. Protein: CASSLGDRGTTGELFF. The chain employs TRBV7-6 and TRBJ2-2, with 8 bases matching TRBD1. The CDR3 consists of 16 residues. Germline V gene lookup returns CDR1 SGHVS and CDR2 FNYEAQ. V was pared by 1 base and J by 4 bases, with 5 bases of the junction left unmatched. The full variable domain, its missing parts supplied by reference TRBV7-6 and TRBJ2-2, is GAGVSQSPRYKVTKRGQDVALRCDPISGHVSLYWYRQALGQGPEFLTYFNYEAQQDKSGLPNDRFSAERPEGSISTLTIQRTEQRDSAMYRCASSLGDRGTTGELFFGEGSRLTVL.

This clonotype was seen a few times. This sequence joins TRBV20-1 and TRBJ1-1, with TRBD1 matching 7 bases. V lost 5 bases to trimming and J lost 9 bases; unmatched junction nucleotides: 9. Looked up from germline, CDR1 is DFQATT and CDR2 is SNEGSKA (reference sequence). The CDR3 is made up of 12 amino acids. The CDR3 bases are TGCAGTGCTCCCCCCAGGGGGGAGAAAGCTTTCTTT. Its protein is CSAPPRGEKAFF.

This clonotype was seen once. The CDR3 coding sequence is TGTGCCAGCAGCCAAGGGCACTCGTCGCCTACGCAGTATTTT. This gives the protein CASSQGHSSPTQYF. This chain uses TRBV3-1 with TRBJ2-3; unclear D gene. Germline V gene sequence: CDR1 LGHDT, CDR2 YNNKEL (reference sequence). The V end was cut by 1 base, the J end by 8 bases, with 13 bases between. The CDR3 runs to 14 residues.

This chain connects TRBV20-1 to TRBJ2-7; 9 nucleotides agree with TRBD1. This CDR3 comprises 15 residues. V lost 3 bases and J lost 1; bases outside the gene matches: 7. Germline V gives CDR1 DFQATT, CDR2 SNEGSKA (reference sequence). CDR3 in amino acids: CSASDRGTGSYEQYF. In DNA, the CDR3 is TGCAGTGCTAGTGATAGAGGGACAGGGTCCTACGAGCAGTACTTC.

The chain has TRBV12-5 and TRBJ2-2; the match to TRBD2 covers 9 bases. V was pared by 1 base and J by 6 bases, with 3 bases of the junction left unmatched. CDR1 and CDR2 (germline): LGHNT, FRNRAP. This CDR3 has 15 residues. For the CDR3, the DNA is TGTGCTAGTGGTTTGGCCCAGCGGGGGGCCGGGGAGCTGTTTTTT. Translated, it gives CASGLAQRGAGELFF.

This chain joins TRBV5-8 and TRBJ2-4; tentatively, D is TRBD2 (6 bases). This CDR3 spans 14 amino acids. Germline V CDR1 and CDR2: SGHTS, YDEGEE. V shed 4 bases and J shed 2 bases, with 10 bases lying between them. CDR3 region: CASSPGSSKNIQYF. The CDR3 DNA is TGTGCCAGCAGCCCCGGGAGTTCCAAAAACATTCAGTACTTC.

For the CDR3, the DNA is TGTGCCAGCAGTTGGGGACAGACCTACGAGCAGTACTTC. Translating it yields CASSWGQTYEQYF. The chain carries TRBV27 and TRBJ2-7; 7 bases are shared with TRBD1. Losses at the gene ends were 4 bases for V and 2 bases for J; bases not matched to a gene: 2. The CDR3 length is 13 residues. Germline V gives CDR1 MNHEY, CDR2 SMNVEV (reference sequence).

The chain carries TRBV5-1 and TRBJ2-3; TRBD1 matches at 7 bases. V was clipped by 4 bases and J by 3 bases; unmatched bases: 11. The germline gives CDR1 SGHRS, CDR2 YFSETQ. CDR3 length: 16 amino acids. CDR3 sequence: CASSATGAQRTDTQYF. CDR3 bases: TGCGCCAGCAGCGCTACAGGGGCCCAACGAACAGATACGCAGTATTTT.

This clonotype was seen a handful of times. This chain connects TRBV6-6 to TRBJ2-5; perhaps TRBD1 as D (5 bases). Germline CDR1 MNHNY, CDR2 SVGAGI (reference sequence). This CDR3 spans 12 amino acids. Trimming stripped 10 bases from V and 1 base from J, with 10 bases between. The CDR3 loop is CATRQSQETQYF. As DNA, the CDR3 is TGTGCCACCCGACAGTCCCAAGAGACCCAGTACTTC.

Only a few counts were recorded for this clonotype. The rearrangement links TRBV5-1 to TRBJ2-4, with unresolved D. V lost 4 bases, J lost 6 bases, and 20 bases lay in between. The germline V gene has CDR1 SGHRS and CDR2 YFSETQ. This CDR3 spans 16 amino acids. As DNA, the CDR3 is TGCGCCAGCAGCATTGCTGGCCCGGGTGCCCTAAACATTCAGTACTTC. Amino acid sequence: CASSIAGPGALNIQYF.

The CDR3 nucleotides read TGTGCCAGCAGCTTGCGTTTGTCTAGCGGGGCTCACAATGAGCAGTTCTTC. It specifies CASSLRLSSGAHNEQFF. The rearrangement links TRBV5-6 to TRBJ2-1; 9 bases fit TRBD2. The CDR3 sequence is 17 residues long. V gave up 1 base and J gave up 5 bases; unmatched junction bases: 10. The germline gives CDR1 SGHDT, CDR2 YYEEEE. The variable domain in full, with the rest retrieved from reference TRBV5-6 and TRBJ2-1, is DAGVTQSPTHLIKTRGQQVTLRCSPKSGHDTVSWYQQALGQGPQFIFQYYEEEERQRGNFPDRFSGHQFPNYSSELNVNALLLGDSALYLCASSLRLSSGAHNEQFFGPGTRLTVL.

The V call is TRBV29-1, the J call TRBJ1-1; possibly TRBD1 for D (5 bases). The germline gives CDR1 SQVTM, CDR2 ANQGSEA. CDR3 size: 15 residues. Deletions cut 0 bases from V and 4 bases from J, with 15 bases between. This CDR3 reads CSVEDPQGSGTEAFF. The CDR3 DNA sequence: TGCAGCGTTGAAGATCCCCAGGGTTCGGGCACTGAAGCTTTCTTT.

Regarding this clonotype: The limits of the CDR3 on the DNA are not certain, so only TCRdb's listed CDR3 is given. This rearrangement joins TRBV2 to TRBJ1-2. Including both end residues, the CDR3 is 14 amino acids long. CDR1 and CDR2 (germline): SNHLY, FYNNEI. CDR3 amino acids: CASFWRGTPYGYTF.

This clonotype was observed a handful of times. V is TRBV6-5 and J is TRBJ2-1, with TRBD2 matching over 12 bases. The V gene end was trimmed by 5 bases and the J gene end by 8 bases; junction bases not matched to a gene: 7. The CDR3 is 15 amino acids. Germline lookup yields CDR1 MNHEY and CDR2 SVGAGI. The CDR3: CASSPSGGAGDEQFF. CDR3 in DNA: TGTGCCAGCAGTCCTAGCGGGGGGGCCGGGGATGAGCAGTTCTTC.

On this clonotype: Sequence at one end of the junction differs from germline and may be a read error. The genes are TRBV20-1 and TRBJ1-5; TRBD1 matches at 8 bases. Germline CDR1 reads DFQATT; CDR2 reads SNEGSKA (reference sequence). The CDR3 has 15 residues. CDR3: CSTSPRQGSNQPQHF. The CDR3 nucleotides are TGCAGTACTAGCCCCCGACAGGGGTCCAACCAGCCCCAGCATTTT.